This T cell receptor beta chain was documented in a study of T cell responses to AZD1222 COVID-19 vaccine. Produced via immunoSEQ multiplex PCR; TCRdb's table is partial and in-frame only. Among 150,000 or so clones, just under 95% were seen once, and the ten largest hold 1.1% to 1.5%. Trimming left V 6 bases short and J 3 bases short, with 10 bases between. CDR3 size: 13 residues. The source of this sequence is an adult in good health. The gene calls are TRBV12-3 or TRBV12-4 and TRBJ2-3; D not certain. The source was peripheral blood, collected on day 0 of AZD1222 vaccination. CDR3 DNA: TGTGCCAGCAGGTCAAGGTCGACAGATACGCAGTATTTT. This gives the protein CASRSRSTDTQYF.